This entry lists 14 T cell receptor beta chains sequenced from one sample in a study of cytomegalovirus exposure and HLA in healthy donors. In the PCR, 60 Vbeta and 13 Jbeta primers were used. This table comes from immunoSEQ multiplex PCR, and its TCRdb copy is limited to in-frame clones, with some not included. Here the sample spans more than 90,000 clones, roughly three quarters being singletons. Sequences were obtained from PBMCs. The source is a woman under 30 in good health and CMV-seropositive.

V is TRBV4-2 and J is TRBJ2-2; tentative D call: TRBD2 (6 bases). V was shortened by 1 base and J by 5 bases, with 11 bases between the two germline ends. This CDR3 region has 15 residues. The germline gives CDR1 LGHNA, CDR2 YNFKEQ. The CDR3 coding sequence is TGTGCCAGCAGCCAAGTCCTCGGACTAACCGGGGAGCTGTTTTTT. It is translated as CASSQVLGLTGELFF.

The CDR3 bases are TGTGCCAGCAGTTTTACAGGGGCCAACGAGCAGTACTTC. It encodes CASSFTGANEQYF. The rearrangement links TRBV28 to TRBJ2-7, with 7 nucleotides matching TRBD1. The CDR3 is 13 amino acids. The germline gives CDR1 MDHEN, CDR2 SYDVKM. The V segment lost 3 bases and the J segment 5 bases; nucleotides outside the gene matches: 4.

This chain uses TRBV4-1 with TRBJ2-6; 8 positions agree with TRBD1. Germline V lookup: CDR1 MGHRA, CDR2 YSYEKL. This CDR3 is 17 amino acids long. Losses at the gene ends were 6 bases for V and 3 bases for J; bases not matched to a gene: 10. The CDR3 DNA reads as TGCGCCAGCAGAGACAGGGGCTCGGTGGGTGGGGCCAACGTCCTGACTTTC. It specifies CASRDRGSVGGANVLTF.

The chain carries TRBV7-9 and TRBJ2-1; 8 positions match TRBD2. The germline gives CDR1 SEHNR, CDR2 FQNEAQ (reference sequence). This CDR3 has 15 amino acids. V dropped 5 bases and J dropped 8; count of bases not matched to a gene: 11. DNA of the CDR3: TGTGCCAGCAGCCCAAAAGCGGGAGCGCGGCATGAGCAGTTCTTC. It encodes CASSPKAGARHEQFF.

This clone was detected only a few times. CDR3 amino acids: CASSYSYLAGQPQHF. In DNA, the CDR3 is TGTGCCAGCAGTTACTCTTACCTAGCGGGTCAGCCCCAGCATTTT. The rearrangement links TRBV6-5 to TRBJ1-5; no firm D call. Germline values: CDR1 MNHEY, CDR2 SVGAGI. The CDR3 has 15 residues. V was cut by 0 bases and J by 6 bases, with 12 bases left in between.

This chain uses TRBV28 with TRBJ2-7; 8 bases are a match to TRBD2. The V gene end was trimmed by 2 bases and the J gene end by 0 bases; junction bases not matched to a gene: 6. This CDR3 has 16 amino acids. Germline-derived CDR1 and CDR2 are MDHEN and SYDVKM. CDR3 DNA sequence: TGTGCCAGCAGTTTAACCAAGCGGGAGCCCTCCTACGAGCAGTACTTC. Protein sequence: CASSLTKREPSYEQYF.

The rearrangement uses TRBV13 and TRBJ1-1, with D perhaps TRBD1 (5 bases). The CDR3 spans 17 residues. Germline V CDR1 and CDR2: PRHDT, FYEKMQ (reference sequence). Between the trimmed V and J ends, which lost 6 bases and 0 bases, there was a span of 20 bases. The CDR3 is CASSFPGGGTMNTEAFF. DNA for the CDR3: TGTGCCAGCAGTTTCCCCGGGGGGGGAACTATGAACACTGAAGCTTTCTTT. The entire variable domain, with the rest obtained from reference TRBV13 and TRBJ1-1, is as follows: AAGVIQSPRHLIKEKRETATLKCYPIPRHDTVYWYQQGPGQDPQFLISFYEKMQSDKGSIPDRFSAQQFSDYHSELNMSSLELGDSALYFCASSFPGGGTMNTEAFFGQGTRLTVV.

This clone was detected only a few times. The V gene is TRBV7-8, the J gene TRBJ1-3; D ambiguous. Trimming left V 5 bases short and J 2 bases short, with 19 bases between. The CDR3 spans 17 residues. Germline CDR1 reads SGHVS; CDR2 reads FQNEAQ. CDR3 nucleotides: TGTGCCAGCAGCCCCCGGGGTGCGGGAAGGGCTGGAAACACCATATATTTT. This gives the protein CASSPRGAGRAGNTIYF.

The gene calls are TRBV28 and TRBJ1-4; 8 positions agree with TRBD1. Germline lookup yields CDR1 MDHEN and CDR2 SYDVKM. With V trimmed by 8 bases and J by 2 bases, 7 bases remained unmatched. The CDR3 length is 15 residues. The CDR3 loop reads CASSRGRWTNEKLFF. DNA for the CDR3: TGTGCCAGCTCCAGGGGGCGTTGGACTAATGAAAAACTGTTTTTT.

The V gene is TRBV2, the J gene TRBJ1-5, with 8 positions matching TRBD1. Per germline, CDR1 SNHLY and CDR2 FYNNEI. V was pared by 5 bases and J by 1 base, with 1 base of the junction left unmatched. The CDR3 loop spans 14 amino acids. The CDR3 loop is CASSHRGSNQPQHF. The DNA for the CDR3 is TGTGCCAGCAGTCACAGGGGGAGCAATCAGCCCCAGCATTTT.

The J gene is TRBJ1-5, the V gene TRBV5-1; D gene ambiguous. This CDR3 is 13 amino acids long. Germline CDR1 SGHRS, CDR2 YFSETQ. Trimming took off 0 bases at V and 3 bases at J, with 4 bases between the two ends. The CDR3 sequence is CASSLGPNQPQHF. In DNA, the CDR3 is TGCGCCAGCAGCTTGGGGCCCAATCAGCCCCAGCATTTT.

The rearrangement joins TRBV25-1 to TRBJ2-1; 7 nucleotides agree with TRBD1. V gave up 1 base and J gave up 7 bases; unmatched junction bases: 10. This CDR3 is built from 16 residues. Germline CDR1 MGHDK, CDR2 SYGVNS. CDR3 coding DNA: TGTGCCAGCAGTGAATCTTTCGGACAGGCTAGGAATGAGCAGTTCTTC. Protein sequence: CASSESFGQARNEQFF.

This clone has a single count. The chain links TRBV6-5 to TRBJ2-5; D gene uncertain. V lost 7 bases, J lost 5 bases, and 14 bases lay in between. CDR3 length: 13 amino acids. The germline CDR1 and CDR2 sequences are MNHEY and SVGAGI. This CDR3 is CASTALAGETQYF. DNA for the CDR3: TGTGCCAGCACTGCACTCGCCGGGGAGACCCAGTACTTC.

V usage is TRBV6-1 and J usage is TRBJ2-7; 7 bases map to TRBD2. The CDR3 covers 14 residues. The V and J ends lost 7 bases and 4 bases, in that order; junction bases with no gene match: 10. CDR1 MNHNS and CDR2 SASEGT come from the germline V gene. The chain's CDR3 is CASMYLAGGYEQYF. For the CDR3, the DNA is TGTGCCAGCATGTATCTAGCCGGGGGGTACGAGCAGTACTTC.